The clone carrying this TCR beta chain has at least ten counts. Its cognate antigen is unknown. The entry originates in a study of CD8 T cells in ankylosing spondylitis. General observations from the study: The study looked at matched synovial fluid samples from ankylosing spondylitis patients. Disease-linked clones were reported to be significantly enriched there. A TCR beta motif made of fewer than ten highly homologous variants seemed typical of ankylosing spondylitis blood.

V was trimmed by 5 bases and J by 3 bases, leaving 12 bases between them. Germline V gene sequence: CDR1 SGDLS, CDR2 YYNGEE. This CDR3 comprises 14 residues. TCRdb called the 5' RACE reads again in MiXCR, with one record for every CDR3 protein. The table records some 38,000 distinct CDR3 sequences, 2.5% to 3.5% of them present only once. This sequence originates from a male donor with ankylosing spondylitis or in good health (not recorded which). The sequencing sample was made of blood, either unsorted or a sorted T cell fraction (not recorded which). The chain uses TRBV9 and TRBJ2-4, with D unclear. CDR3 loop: CASSGPAGKNIQYF. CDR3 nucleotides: TGTGCCAGCAGTGGACCGGCCGGCAAAAACATTCAGTACTTC.